The next 32 T cell receptor beta chains were all read from a single sample in a study of tumor-infiltrating lymphocytes in primary liver carcinoma. RNA isolated from unsorted whole blood supplied the blood RNA, with germline DNA also extracted. Researchers generated TCR beta cDNA from approximately 450 ng of total RNA, relying on a constant-region primer. Investigators got TCR beta libraries out of three nested multiplex PCR rounds, done with slightly modified ARM-PCR. Amplification in the first two PCR rounds was performed using TRBV1-TRBV30 forward primers and a C-beta reverse primer for 10 cycles each. From the multiplex PCR reads, TCRdb called clonotypes with MiXCR, one entry per CDR3 protein. The sample lists about 330,000 distinct CDR3 sequences, 65% occurring once. Sequencing was done on a sample of peripheral blood. Receptors originate from a man aged 35 to 55 with primary liver carcinoma and hepatitis B virus infection.

The chain couples TRBV10-3 to TRBJ2-7; D call uncertain. Germline V gene sequence: CDR1 ENHRY, CDR2 SYGVKD. The CDR3 extends over 16 amino acids. With 0 bases removed from V and 6 bases from J, the gap between germline ends came to 18 bases. CDR3 in DNA: TGTGCCATCAGTGAGTCGATCGTCCAAGAACATCGCGAGCAGTACTTC. It translates to CAISESIVQEHREQYF.

This clonotype has more than one count but fewer than ten. The CDR3 is CASSYPGQGGGGAFF. DNA for the CDR3: TGTGCCAGCAGTTATCCGGGACAGGGAGGAGGTGGAGCTTTCTTT. The chain links TRBV6-1 to TRBJ1-1; TRBD1 agrees at 9 bases. V was clipped by 5 bases and J by 10 bases; unmatched bases: 14. Germline V gives CDR1 MNHNS, CDR2 SASEGT. The CDR3 sequence is 15 residues long.

The chain combines TRBV12-3 or TRBV12-4 with TRBJ2-5; D unresolved. V was shortened by 5 bases and J by 2 bases, with 12 bases between the two germline ends. There are 14 residues in the CDR3. CDR3 residues: CASSHGRLQETQYF. The CDR3 DNA reads as TGTGCCAGCAGTCATGGACGGTTACAAGAGACCCAGTACTTC.

V is TRBV10-3 and J is TRBJ2-3, with 10 bases identical to TRBD1. V lost 2 bases to trimming and J lost 3 bases; unmatched junction nucleotides: 2. The CDR3 totals 15 residues. Germline-derived CDR1 and CDR2 are ENHRY and SYGVKD. CDR3 sequence: CAISEDRGLTDTQYF. DNA for the CDR3: TGTGCCATCAGTGAGGACAGGGGGCTGACAGATACGCAGTATTTT.

A remark on this clonotype: One end of the junction fails to match germline, which may point to a read error. The chain carries TRBV11-2 and TRBJ2-1, with D hard to call. The CDR3 is made up of 15 amino acids. Germline-derived CDR1 and CDR2 are SGHAT and FQNNGV. This CDR3 reads CANSARIGMPVEQFF. As DNA, the CDR3 is TGTGCCAACAGCGCACGGATAGGGATGCCCGTCGAGCAGTTCTTC. Filled out from reference TRBV11-2 and TRBJ2-1, the complete variable domain reads EAGVAQSPRYKIIEKRQSVAFWCNPISGHATLYWYQQILGQGPKLLIQFQNNGVVDDSQLPKDRFSAERLKGVDSTLKIQPAKLEDSAVYLCANSARIGMPVEQFFGPGTRLTVL.

Concerning this clonotype: Possible read error: a much larger clone is one base away. The chain uses TRBV6-6 and TRBJ2-7; D is unclear. The CDR3 spans 15 residues. Between the trimmed V and J ends, which lost 2 bases and 4 bases, there was a span of 15 bases. Germline CDR1 reads MNHNY; CDR2 reads SVGAGI (reference sequence). The CDR3 bases are TGTGCCAGCAGTTACCTAAGACCTAATGAGTACGAGCAGTACTTC. Amino acid sequence: CASSYLRPNEYEQYF.

This clonotype was found many times. The gene calls are TRBV29-1 and TRBJ2-7, with D possibly matching TRBD2 (6 bases). V was cut by 0 bases and J by 0 bases, with 12 bases left in between. The germline CDR1 and CDR2 sequences are SQVTM and ANQGSEA. CDR3 length: 15 amino acids. In DNA form, the CDR3 reads TGCAGCGTTGAAGATCCAGGAGGGAGCTCCTACGAGCAGTACTTC. The encoded protein is CSVEDPGGSSYEQYF.

The chain couples TRBV5-4 to TRBJ2-7; 10 bases map to TRBD2. Germline V gene lookup returns CDR1 SGHNT and CDR2 YYREEE (reference sequence). The J segment lost 0 bases and the V segment lost 3 bases, leaving 9 bases of the junction unmatched. This CDR3 contains 17 residues. The CDR3 bases are TGTGCCAGCAGCTGCTCTCTAGCGGGAGAGCTCTCCTACGAGCAGTACTTC. It encodes CASSCSLAGELSYEQYF.

The chain couples TRBV5-4 to TRBJ2-5; 9 nucleotides align to TRBD2. Germline trimming cut 0 bases from V and 2 bases from J; bases unmatched to any gene: 5. The CDR3 length is 16 residues. Germline V CDR1 and CDR2: SGHNT, YYREEE (reference sequence). For the CDR3, the DNA is TGTGCCAGCAGCTTGGGGATAGCGGGGGTACAAGAGACCCAGTACTTC. This sequence encodes CASSLGIAGVQETQYF.

This clonotype was recorded a few times. Given a much more abundant clone one base away, this may be a read error. This chain uses TRBV6-5 with TRBJ2-5, with 12 bases lining up with TRBD2. Per germline, CDR1 MNHEY and CDR2 SVGAGI. CDR3 length: 16 residues. V shed 7 bases, J shed 3 bases, and the junction held 9 bases outside the gene matches. The CDR3 DNA reads TGTGCCAGCACTGACGGACTAGCGGGACATAAAGAGACCCAGTACTTC. Protein sequence: CASTDGLAGHKETQYF.

Notes on this clonotype: As the CDR3 is not closed by the conserved phenylalanine or tryptophan, this likely results from a read error. The chain uses TRBV11-2 and TRBJ2-7; D gene uncertain. Germline lookup yields CDR1 SGHAT and CDR2 FQNNGV. This CDR3 comprises 15 residues. The V gene lost 1 base and the J gene lost 1 base, with 11 bases spanning the gap. DNA for the CDR3: TGTGCCAGCAGCTTAGGTCCTAAGCTATCCTACGAGCAGTACTTA. Amino acid sequence: CASSLGPKLSYEQYL.

The rearrangement joins TRBV11-2 to TRBJ2-7; possible D gene TRBD1, 6 bases. From germline, CDR1 is SGHAT and CDR2 FQNNGV. Trimming took 2 bases from V and 3 from J, leaving 23 bases between them. The CDR3 loop spans 18 amino acids. CDR3 loop: CASSLNPRQVASVYEQYF. The CDR3 DNA reads TGTGCCAGCAGCTTAAACCCCAGACAGGTGGCGTCTGTCTACGAGCAGTACTTC. The full variable domain, in which reference TRBV11-2 and TRBJ2-7 provide the parts outside the CDR3, is EAGVAQSPRYKIIEKRQSVAFWCNPISGHATLYWYQQILGQGPKLLIQFQNNGVVDDSQLPKDRFSAERLKGVDSTLKIQPAKLEDSAVYLCASSLNPRQVASVYEQYFGPGTRLTVT.

With regard to this clonotype: Given a much more abundant clone one base away, this may be a read error. This chain links TRBV6-5 with TRBJ1-1, with unresolved D. Looked up from germline, CDR1 is MNHEY and CDR2 is SVGAGI. V was shortened by 2 bases and J by 6 bases, with 13 bases between the two germline ends. The CDR3 spans 14 residues. CDR3 bases: TGTGCCAGCAGTTACCCGATGGACCCCCCTGAAGCTTTCTTT. It specifies CASSYPMDPPEAFF.

The chain is built from TRBV19 and TRBJ1-2, with 10 bases aligning to TRBD1. CDR3 length: 16 residues. The trim removed 2 bases at V and 4 bases at J, leaving 7 bases unmatched. Germline CDR1 reads LNHDA; CDR2 reads SQIVND (reference sequence). As DNA, the CDR3 is TGTGCCAGTAGTATATCGACAGGGGGCGAGAGCTATGGCTACACCTTC. Encoded protein: CASSISTGGESYGYTF.

In its sample, this clonotype was seen many times. V and J are TRBV5-5 and TRBJ2-1, with D uncertain. The germline gives CDR1 SGHKS, CDR2 YYEKEE (reference sequence). V was clipped by 0 bases and J by 4 bases, with 5 bases between them. This CDR3 is 13 amino acids long. The CDR3: CASSLAVYNEQFF. The CDR3 region has the DNA TGTGCCAGCAGCTTGGCTGTGTACAATGAGCAGTTCTTC. The whole variable domain, remainder taken from reference TRBV5-5 and TRBJ2-1, is DAGVTQSPTHLIKTRGQQVTLRCSPISGHKSVSWYQQVLGQGPQFIFQYYEKEERGRGNFPDRFSARQFPNYSSELNVNALLLGDSALYLCASSLAVYNEQFFGPGTRLTVL.

As regards this clonotype: With a much larger clone just one base away, this may be a read error. The chain is built from TRBV6-1 and TRBJ2-7; possibly TRBD1 or TRBD2 for D (6 bases each). The CDR3 length is 13 residues. The germline V gene encodes CDR1 MNHNS and CDR2 SASEGT. With 5 bases removed from V and 8 bases from J, the gap between germline ends came to 16 bases. The CDR3 reads CASSTGISGKQYF. For the CDR3, the DNA is TGTGCCAGCAGTACAGGGATTAGCGGTAAGCAGTACTTC.

A word on this clonotype: A read error may explain this, as a much larger clone is one base away. The V gene is TRBV6-1, the J gene TRBJ2-7, with 9 bases identical to TRBD1. This CDR3 region has 13 residues. Germline CDR1 is MNHNS and CDR2 is SASEGT. The J segment lost 1 base and the V segment lost 10 bases, leaving 5 bases of the junction unmatched. CDR3: CANRDRESYEQYF. The CDR3 DNA is TGTGCCAACAGGGACAGGGAGTCCTACGAGCAGTACTTC.

This clonotype was counted once. At one of its ends the junction is not consistent with the germline gene, which may arise from a read error. V and J are TRBV28 and TRBJ2-7; 8 nucleotides match TRBD1. This CDR3 has 14 residues. The V gene's germline CDR1 is MDHEN and CDR2 SYDVKM. CDR3 coding DNA: TGTGCCAGCAGGTCGACAGGGGCTGGTTACGTGCAGTACTTC. It is translated as CASRSTGAGYVQYF.

Remarks on this clonotype: Possible read error: a much larger clone is one base away. The chain combines TRBV29-1 with TRBJ2-1; the D is unclear. The CDR3 is 14 residues long. The V gene lost 4 bases and the J gene lost 0 bases, with 10 bases spanning the gap. CDR1 and CDR2 (germline): SQVTM, ANQGSEA. CDR3 region: CSVGIESSYNEQFF. In DNA, the CDR3 is TGCAGCGTTGGGATTGAGAGCTCCTACAATGAGCAGTTCTTC.

V gene TRBV5-8 combines with J gene TRBJ2-1; D is ambiguous. In germline, CDR1 is SGHTS, CDR2 YDEGEE. Trimming stripped 7 bases from V and 4 bases from J, with 18 bases between. CDR3 length: 15 residues. The DNA of the CDR3 is TGTGCCAGCTTCCCCCCTGGCTGGCCATACAATGAGCAGTTCTTC. It encodes CASFPPGWPYNEQFF.

This clonotype was recorded many times. This rearrangement joins TRBV12-3 or TRBV12-4 to TRBJ1-1; D is undetermined. This CDR3 has 15 residues. V was clipped by 5 bases and J by 1 base, with 14 bases between them. The CDR3 DNA sequence: TGTGCCAGCAGTCTGGGAGGCAGACCGAACACTGAAGCTTTCTTT. Protein sequence: CASSLGGRPNTEAFF.

To note about this clonotype: At one boundary the junction diverges from the germline segment, which might be a read error. The chain has TRBV6-2 or TRBV6-3 and TRBJ2-3, with 7 bases aligning to TRBD2. The CDR3 length is 15 residues. Germline CDR1 MNHEY, CDR2 SVGEGT. CDR3 DNA: TGTGCCAGCAGTTACTCGACGCGGGAGATGGATACCCAGTATTTT. The encoded protein is CASSYSTREMDTQYF.

This clonotype was recorded at least ten times. The chain carries TRBV5-5 and TRBJ1-2; D is possibly TRBD1 (6 bases). The CDR3 runs 15 residues. The germline V gene encodes CDR1 SGHKS and CDR2 YYEKEE (reference sequence). Trimming stripped 0 bases from V and 3 bases from J, with 12 bases between. The CDR3 reads CASSLEQGGDYGYTF. CDR3 nucleotide sequence: TGTGCCAGCAGCTTGGAACAGGGAGGGGACTATGGCTACACCTTC.

Points on this clonotype: This may arise from a read error, as a much more abundant clone is one base away. The CDR3 loop reads CSVKRQGELDGYIF. For the CDR3, the DNA is TGCAGCGTTAAGCGTCAGGGGGAACTAGATGGCTACATCTTC. The V gene is TRBV29-1, the J gene TRBJ1-2; 7 nucleotides align to TRBD1. Germline assignment: CDR1 SQVTM and CDR2 ANQGSEA. This CDR3 has 14 amino acids. The entire variable domain, with the rest obtained from reference TRBV29-1 and TRBJ1-2, is as follows: SAVISQKPSRDICQRGTSLTIQCQVDSQVTMMFWYRQQPGQSLTLIATANQGSEATYESGFVIDKFPISRPNLTFSTLTVSNMSPEDSSIYLCSVKRQGELDGYIFGSGTRLTVV.

Notes on this clonotype: A read error may account for a junction end that differs from germline. V gene TRBV11-2 combines with J gene TRBJ2-7, with 8 bases fitting TRBD2. The V gene's germline CDR1 is SGHAT and CDR2 FQNNGV. The CDR3 is made up of 16 amino acids. As DNA, the CDR3 is TGTGCCAGCGGCTTAGCCGGGGGGGGGGATCCCTACGAACAGTACTTC. Translation: CASGLAGGGDPYEQYF. Supplemented by reference TRBV11-2 and TRBJ2-7, the full variable domain reads EAGVAQSPRYKIIEKRQSVAFWCNPISGHATLYWYQQILGQGPKLLIQFQNNGVVDDSQLPKDRFSAERLKGVDSTLKIQPAKLEDSAVYLCASGLAGGGDPYEQYFGPGTRLTVT.

As regards this clonotype: The junction shows a germline mismatch at one end, possibly a read error. V gene TRBV5-1 combines with J gene TRBJ2-6; D is perhaps TRBD1 or TRBD2 (5 bases each). The CDR3 spans 19 residues. Germline values: CDR1 SGHRS, CDR2 YFSETQ. CDR3 residues: CASSLGHSRGIPGANALTF. The CDR3 DNA reads TGCGCCAGCAGCTTGGGGCACTCTAGGGGAATCCCCGGGGCCAACGCCCTGACTTTC.

In the case of this clonotype: Germline and junction disagree at one end, which may indicate a read error. The V and J genes are TRBV4-3 and TRBJ1-2; TRBD1 matches at 7 bases. The germline gives CDR1 LGHNA, CDR2 YSLEER. CDR3 length: 15 amino acids. The CDR3 loop reads CASSQDPTGDYGYTF. In nucleotides, the CDR3 is TGTGCCAGCAGCCAAGATCCTACAGGGGACTATGGCTACACCTTC.

CDR3 residues: CASSARGEANTEAFF. The CDR3 coding sequence is TGCGCCAGCAGCGCTAGGGGGGAGGCGAACACTGAAGCTTTCTTT. This chain connects TRBV5-1 to TRBJ1-1; possible D gene TRBD1, 6 bases. Germline assignment: CDR1 SGHRS and CDR2 YFSETQ. CDR3 length: 15 residues. Trimming left V 4 bases short and J 1 base short, with 14 bases between.

This clonotype was seen more than once but under ten times. DNA of the CDR3: TGTGCCATCAGTGCGGGGAATGAAAAACTGTTTTTT. Translation: CAISAGNEKLFF. J is TRBJ1-4 and V is TRBV10-3; D is uncertain. V lost 4 bases, J lost 5 bases, and 5 bases lay in between. Germline loops: CDR1 ENHRY, CDR2 SYGVKD. The CDR3 contains 12 residues.

This clonotype came up many times. V gene TRBV12-3 or TRBV12-4 combines with J gene TRBJ1-5; 8 bases align to TRBD1. The CDR3 is made up of 14 amino acids. After removal of 7 bases from V and 2 bases from J, the junction contained 4 bases not matched to a gene. The CDR3 DNA reads TGTGCCAGCACCTCGACAGGGGGCAATCAGCCCCAGCATTTT. Translation: CASTSTGGNQPQHF.

This clonotype was recorded many times. The chain carries TRBV11-2 and TRBJ2-7; 7 bases map to TRBD1. V was pared by 5 bases and J by 1 base, with 11 bases of the junction left unmatched. This CDR3 spans 16 amino acids. Germline CDR1 is SGHAT and CDR2 is FQNNGV. CDR3 nucleotide sequence: TGTGCCAGCAGCCATCACGGACAGGCCCTTTCCTACGAGCAGTACTTC. As protein: CASSHHGQALSYEQYF.

Remarks on this clonotype: The junction and the germline gene differ at one end; a read error may be behind it. The chain carries TRBV6-2 or TRBV6-3 and TRBJ2-7; D call uncertain. CDR1 is MNHEY and CDR2 is SVGEGT in the germline V gene. This CDR3 is built from 12 residues. The CDR3 loop reads CACSSKLYEQYF. Written as DNA, the CDR3 is TGTGCCTGCAGTTCCAAACTCTACGAGCAGTACTTC.